The clone carrying this TCR beta chain was recorded many times. Sampling under 12 ml of fresh peripheral blood provided the PBMCs. The source of the sample is a study of Graves' ophthalmopathy and Graves' hyperthyroidism. Beta-chain TCR CDR3 regions were amplified from RNA transcripts. Scientists carried out first-round RT-PCR using HTBI primers and then a second-round multiplex PCR. Using its own MiXCR run on the multiplex PCR reads, TCRdb lists one record per CDR3 protein. Here the sample spans roughly 350,000 distinct CDR3 sequences, approximately 18% being singletons. V dropped 6 bases and J dropped 6 bases, with 11 bases sitting between them. This CDR3 has 13 amino acids.

The material sequenced was peripheral blood. The receptor's source is an adult woman with stable Graves' hyperthyroidism. The chain has TRBV12-3 or TRBV12-4 and TRBJ2-2; D ambiguous. CDR3 sequence reads: CASRRTESGELFF. The CDR3 DNA sequence: TGTGCCAGCAGGAGGACGGAATCCGGGGAGCTGTTTTTT.